This TCR beta chain is drawn from a study of blood T cell repertoires in COVID-19. In germline, CDR1 is SGHTA, CDR2 FQGNSA. The V segment lost 1 base and the J segment 8 bases; nucleotides outside the gene matches: 8. The CDR3 consists of 15 residues. The data were produced by immunoSEQ multiplex PCR, yet TCRdb's version contains in-frame clones alone and is incomplete. The data show about 350,000 clones, with approximately 90% seen just once and over 3.5% held by the top ten. Material for sequencing was peripheral blood. This TCR came from a woman aged 60-75 years with COVID-19, enrolled during active disease. The chain is built from TRBV7-2 and TRBJ1-2, with 9 bases that match TRBD1. The chain's CDR3 is CASSLGAGQGDGYTF. The DNA of the CDR3 is TGTGCCAGCAGCTTAGGTGCGGGACAGGGTGACGGCTACACCTTC.